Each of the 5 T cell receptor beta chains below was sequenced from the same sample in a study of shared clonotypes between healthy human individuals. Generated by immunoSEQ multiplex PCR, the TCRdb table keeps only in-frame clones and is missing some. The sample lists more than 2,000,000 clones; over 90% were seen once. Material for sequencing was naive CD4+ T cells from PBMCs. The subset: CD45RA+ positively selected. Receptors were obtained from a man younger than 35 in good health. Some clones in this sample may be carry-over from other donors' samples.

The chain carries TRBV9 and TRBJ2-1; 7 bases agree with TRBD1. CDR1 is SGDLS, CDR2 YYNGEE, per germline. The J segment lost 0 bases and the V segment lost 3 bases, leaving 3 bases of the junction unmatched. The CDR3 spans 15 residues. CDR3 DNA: TGTGCCAGCAGCGGGACAGGAGACTCCTACAATGAGCAGTTCTTC. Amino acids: CASSGTGDSYNEQFF.

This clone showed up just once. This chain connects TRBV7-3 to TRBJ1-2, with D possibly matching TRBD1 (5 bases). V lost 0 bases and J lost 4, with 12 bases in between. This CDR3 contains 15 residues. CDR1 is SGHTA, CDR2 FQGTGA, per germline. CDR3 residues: CASSLTRSGIYGYTF. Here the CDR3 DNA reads TGTGCCAGCAGCTTAACGCGGTCAGGGATCTATGGCTACACCTTC. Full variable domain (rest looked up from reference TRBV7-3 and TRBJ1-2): GAGVSQTPSNKVTEKGKYVELRCDPISGHTALYWYRQSLGQGPEFLIYFQGTGAADDSGLPNDRFFAVRPEGSVSTLKIQRTERGDSAVYLCASSLTRSGIYGYTFGSGTRLTVV.

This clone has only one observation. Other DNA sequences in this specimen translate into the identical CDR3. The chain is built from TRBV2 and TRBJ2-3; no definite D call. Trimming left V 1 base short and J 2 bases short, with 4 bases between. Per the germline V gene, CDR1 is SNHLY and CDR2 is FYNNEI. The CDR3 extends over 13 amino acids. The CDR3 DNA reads TGTGCCAGCAGTGAAGAAATCACAGATACGCAGTATTTT. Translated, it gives CASSEEITDTQYF.

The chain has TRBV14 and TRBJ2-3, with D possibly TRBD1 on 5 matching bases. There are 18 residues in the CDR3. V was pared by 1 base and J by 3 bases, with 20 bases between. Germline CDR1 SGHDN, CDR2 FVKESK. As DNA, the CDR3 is TGTGCCAGCAGCCAAGGATACGAAGAGGCAGGGCTGACAGATACGCAGTATTTT. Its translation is CASSQGYEEAGLTDTQYF.

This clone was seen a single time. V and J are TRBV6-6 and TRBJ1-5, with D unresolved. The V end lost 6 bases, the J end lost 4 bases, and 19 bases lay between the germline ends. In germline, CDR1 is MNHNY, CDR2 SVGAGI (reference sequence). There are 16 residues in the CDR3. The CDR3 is CASSKLAPRRNQPQHF. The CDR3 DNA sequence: TGTGCCAGCAGCAAGTTGGCCCCTCGGAGGAATCAGCCCCAGCATTTT.